This T cell receptor (beta chain) appears in the sequencing data of a study of patients and donors after allogeneic stem cell transplantation. This clonotype was seen a few times. TCRdb itself ran the RT-PCR reads through MiXCR, one entry per CDR3 protein. The table shows about 960,000 distinct CDR3 sequences, with roughly 18% occurring only once. Germline CDR1 SEHNR, CDR2 FQNEAQ (reference sequence). Trimming took 4 bases from V and 6 from J, leaving 10 bases between them. The CDR3 has 13 amino acids. The sequenced sample consisted of blood, either unsorted or a sorted T cell fraction (not recorded which). The chain joins TRBV7-9 to TRBJ1-5; a possible D gene is TRBD1 (5 bases). This clonotype was obtained from a human donor who was either an allogeneic HSCT recipient or a stem cell or donor lymphocyte infusion donor (not recorded which). It is not recorded whose cells these are; they may come from a transplant donor. The DNA for the CDR3 is TGTGCCAGCAGCTATGGGGCAGGTCAGCCCCAGCATTTT. Its protein is CASSYGAGQPQHF.